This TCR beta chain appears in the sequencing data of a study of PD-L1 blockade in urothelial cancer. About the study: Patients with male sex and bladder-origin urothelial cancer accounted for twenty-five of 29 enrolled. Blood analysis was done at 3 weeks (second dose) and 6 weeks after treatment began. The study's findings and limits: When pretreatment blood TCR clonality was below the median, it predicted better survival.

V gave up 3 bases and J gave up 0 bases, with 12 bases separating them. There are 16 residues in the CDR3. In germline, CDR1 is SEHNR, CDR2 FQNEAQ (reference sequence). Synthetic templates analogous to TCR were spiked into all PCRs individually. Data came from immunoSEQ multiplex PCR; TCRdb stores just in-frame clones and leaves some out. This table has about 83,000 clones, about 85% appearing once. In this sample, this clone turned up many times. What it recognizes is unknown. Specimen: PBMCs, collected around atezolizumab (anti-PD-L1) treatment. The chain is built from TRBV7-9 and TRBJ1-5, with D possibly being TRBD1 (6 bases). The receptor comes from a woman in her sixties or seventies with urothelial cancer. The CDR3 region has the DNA TGTGCCAGCAGCTTGGGGACACTCGGTAGCAATCAGCCCCAGCATTTT. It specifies CASSLGTLGSNQPQHF.